The T cell receptor (beta chain) under discussion was sequenced for a study of CD8 T cells in Susac syndrome (dated by TCRdb to the late 2010s). Study-level background: The study used repertoire sequencing to test whether antigen drove CD8+ T cell activation and differentiation in Susac syndrome. The clonality of the CD8+ T cell repertoire was compared across about a dozen healthy donors, 14 Susac syndrome patients and roughly 16 multiple sclerosis patients.

With respect to this clonotype: Its cognate antigen has yet to be identified. No clone much larger than this one lies a single base away; base qualities are absent.

The CDR3 runs 14 residues from the cysteine to the phenylalanine. The sequence is cut down to CDR3 DNA, 42 bases in frame from base 1. CDR1 GTSNPN and CDR2 SVGIG are derived from the germline V gene (reference sequence). Unmatched junction bases come to 8, with V trimmed by 4 bases and J by 5 bases. High-throughput TCR beta sequencing profiled peripheral blood CD8+ and CD4+ T cells from healthy donors, Susac syndrome patients and multiple sclerosis patients. Treatment-naive patients with stable or active relapsing-remitting disease fulfilling revised McDonald criteria were used as multiple sclerosis controls. Bulk CD8+ and CD4+ T cells were purified magnetically by negative isolation, whereas CD8+ TEMRA cells were enriched by FACS. Blood was collected in EDTA tubes and processed within 24 hours, with PBMCs isolated through density gradient centrifugation. PBMCs intended for TCR sequencing were cryopreserved in liquid nitrogen and were subsequently thawed in a 37 degrees C water bath. The sorted or isolated CD4+, CD8+ and CD8+ TEMRA cells reached a purity of at least 90%.

On the study overall, not on this receptor specifically: The study acknowledged that relatively few individuals were included in the TCR sequencing and HLA analysis.

RNA was extracted using the RNeasy kit, and roughly 0.45 to 1 microgram was reverse transcribed with random hexamers. The immunoSEQ multiplex PCR assay, which covers 54 Vbeta and 13 Jbeta segments, was used to amplify TCR beta CDR3 regions. PCR amplification bias was corrected using a synthetic template baseline for primer optimization and computational correction. The original pipeline was this. Reads were assigned to V, D and J genes according to IMGT and analyzed in immunoSEQ Analyzer, with only productive sequences retained. To calculate clonality, Shannon entropy was normalized by log2 of the number of productive unique sequences and then subtracted from one. For each patient and control, public and private clones were evaluated within the 100 most prevalent clones. A clone was defined as Susac-specific if it was absent from the healthy and MS cohorts, from about 1,100 published viral clones and from other ImmuneACCESS disease sequences. TCRdb itself trimmed the public reads at Q25 with fastp, ran MiXCR and retained productive beta chains. Rows are unified per CDR3 protein, each entry keeping the most common DNA and genes. What appears here as the V and J calls and clone size reflects TCRdb's work, not the paper's. This sample is represented by tens of thousands of distinct CDR3 sequences; around 93% of them were singletons. The top ten hold around 0.49% of the sample.

The chain couples TRBV30 to TRBJ1-1; 9 nucleotides in the junction match TRBD1. Sequencing was performed on CD8+ T cells from PBMCs. The sequence was obtained from a human donor with multiple sclerosis. The bases are TGTGCCTGGACCAGACAGGGGGGGAGTACTGAAGCTTTCTTT. This translates into CAWTRQGGSTEAFF.